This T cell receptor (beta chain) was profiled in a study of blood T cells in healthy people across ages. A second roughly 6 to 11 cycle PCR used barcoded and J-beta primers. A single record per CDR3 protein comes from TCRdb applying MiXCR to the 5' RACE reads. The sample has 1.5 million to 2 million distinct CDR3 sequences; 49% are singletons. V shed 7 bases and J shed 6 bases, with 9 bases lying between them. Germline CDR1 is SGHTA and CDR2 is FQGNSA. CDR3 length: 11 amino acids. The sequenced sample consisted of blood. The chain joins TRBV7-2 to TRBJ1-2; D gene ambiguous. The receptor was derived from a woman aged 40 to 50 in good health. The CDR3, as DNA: TGTGCCAGCAACCAAAGGCATGGCTACACCTTC. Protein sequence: CASNQRHGYTF.